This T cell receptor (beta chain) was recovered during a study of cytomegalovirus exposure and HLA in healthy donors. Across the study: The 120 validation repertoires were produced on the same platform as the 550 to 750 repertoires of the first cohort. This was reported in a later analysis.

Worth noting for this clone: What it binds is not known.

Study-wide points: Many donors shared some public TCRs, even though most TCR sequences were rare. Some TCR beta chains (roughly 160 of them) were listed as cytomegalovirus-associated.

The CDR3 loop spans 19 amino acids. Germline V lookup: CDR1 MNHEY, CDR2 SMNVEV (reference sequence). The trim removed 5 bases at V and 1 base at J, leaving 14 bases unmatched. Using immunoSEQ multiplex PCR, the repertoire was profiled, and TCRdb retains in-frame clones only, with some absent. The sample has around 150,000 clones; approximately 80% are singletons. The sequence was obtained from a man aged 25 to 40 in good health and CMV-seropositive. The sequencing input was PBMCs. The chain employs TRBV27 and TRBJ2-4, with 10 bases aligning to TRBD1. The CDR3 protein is CASSGGTGALTLAKNIQYF. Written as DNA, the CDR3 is TGTGCCAGCAGTGGAGGGACAGGGGCGCTGACTCTGGCCAAAAACATTCAGTACTTC.